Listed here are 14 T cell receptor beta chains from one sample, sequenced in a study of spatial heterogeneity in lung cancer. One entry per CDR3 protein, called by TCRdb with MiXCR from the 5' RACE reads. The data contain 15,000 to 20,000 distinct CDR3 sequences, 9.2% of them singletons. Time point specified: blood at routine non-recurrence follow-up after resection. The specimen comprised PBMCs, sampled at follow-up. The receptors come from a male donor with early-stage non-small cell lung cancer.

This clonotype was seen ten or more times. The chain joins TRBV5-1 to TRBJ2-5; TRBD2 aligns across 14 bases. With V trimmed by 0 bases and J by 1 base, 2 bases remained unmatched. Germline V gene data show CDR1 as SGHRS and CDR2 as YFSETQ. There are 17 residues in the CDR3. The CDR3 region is CASSLVGLAGGQETQYF. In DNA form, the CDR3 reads TGCGCCAGCAGCTTGGTTGGACTAGCGGGGGGCCAAGAGACCCAGTACTTC.

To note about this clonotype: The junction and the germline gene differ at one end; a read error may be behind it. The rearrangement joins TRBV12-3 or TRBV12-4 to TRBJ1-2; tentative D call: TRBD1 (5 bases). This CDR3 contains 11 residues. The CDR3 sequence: CASSQGRGKGF. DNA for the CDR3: TGTGCCAGCAGCCAGGGACGGGGGAAAGGATTC.

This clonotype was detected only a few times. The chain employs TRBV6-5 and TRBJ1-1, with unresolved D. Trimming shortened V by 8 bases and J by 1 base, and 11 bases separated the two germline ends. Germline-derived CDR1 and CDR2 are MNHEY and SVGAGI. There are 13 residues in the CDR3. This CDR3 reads CASHRDTNTEAFF. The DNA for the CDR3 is TGTGCCAGCCATAGAGACACGAACACTGAAGCTTTCTTT.

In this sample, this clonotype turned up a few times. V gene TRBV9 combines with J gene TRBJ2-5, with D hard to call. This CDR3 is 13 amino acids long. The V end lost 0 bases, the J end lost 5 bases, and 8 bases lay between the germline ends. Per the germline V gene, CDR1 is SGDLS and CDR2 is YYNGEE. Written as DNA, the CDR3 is TGTGCCAGCAGCGTAGGGTTCAGGGAGACCCAGTACTTC. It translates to CASSVGFRETQYF. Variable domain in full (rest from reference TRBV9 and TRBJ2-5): DSGVTQTPKHLITATGQRVTLRCSPRSGDLSVYWYQQSLDQGLQFLIQYYNGEERAKGNILERFSAQQFPDLHSELNLSSLELGDSALYFCASSVGFRETQYFGPGTRLLVL.

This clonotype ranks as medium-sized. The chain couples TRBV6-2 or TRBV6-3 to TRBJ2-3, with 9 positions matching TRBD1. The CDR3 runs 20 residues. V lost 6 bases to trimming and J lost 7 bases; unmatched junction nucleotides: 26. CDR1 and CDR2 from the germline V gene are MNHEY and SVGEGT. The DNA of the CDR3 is TGTGCCAGCAGATCCTGGACAGGGGTTGTTGGCGAGGGTGTTGGCAATACGCAGTATTTT. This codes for CASRSWTGVVGEGVGNTQYF.

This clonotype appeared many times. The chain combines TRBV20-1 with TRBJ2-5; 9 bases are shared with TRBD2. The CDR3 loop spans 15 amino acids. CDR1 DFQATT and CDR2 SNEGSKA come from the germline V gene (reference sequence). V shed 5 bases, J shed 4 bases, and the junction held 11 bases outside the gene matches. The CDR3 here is CSAALAGAGGETQYF. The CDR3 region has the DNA TGCAGTGCTGCCTTGGCTGGAGCGGGGGGAGAGACCCAGTACTTC.

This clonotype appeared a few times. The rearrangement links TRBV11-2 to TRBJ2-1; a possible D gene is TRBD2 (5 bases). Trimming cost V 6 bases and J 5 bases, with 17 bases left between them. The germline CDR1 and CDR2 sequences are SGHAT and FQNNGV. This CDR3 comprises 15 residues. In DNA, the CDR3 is TGTGCCAGCAGTCTAAGCGGAGCCCGAAACAATGAGCAGTTCTTC. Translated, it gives CASSLSGARNNEQFF.

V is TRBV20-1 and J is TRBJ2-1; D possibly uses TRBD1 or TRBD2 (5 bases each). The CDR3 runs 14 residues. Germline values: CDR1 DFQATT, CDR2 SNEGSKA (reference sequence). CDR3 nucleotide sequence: TGCAGATTAGGGACGCCCAAGAATGACAATGAGCAGTTCTTC. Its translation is CRLGTPKNDNEQFF.

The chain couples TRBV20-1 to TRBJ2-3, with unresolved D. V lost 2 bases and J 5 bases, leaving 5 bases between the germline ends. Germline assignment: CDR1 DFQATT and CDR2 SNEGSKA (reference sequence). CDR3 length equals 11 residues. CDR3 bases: TGCAGTGCTAGACCCGTAGATACGCAGTATTTT. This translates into CSARPVDTQYF.

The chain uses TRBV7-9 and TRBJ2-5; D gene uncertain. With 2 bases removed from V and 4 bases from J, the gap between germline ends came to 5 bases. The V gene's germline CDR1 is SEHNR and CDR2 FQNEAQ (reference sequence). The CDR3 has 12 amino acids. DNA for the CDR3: TGTGCCAGCAGCTTAAGCCGAGAGACCCAGTACTTC. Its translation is CASSLSRETQYF.

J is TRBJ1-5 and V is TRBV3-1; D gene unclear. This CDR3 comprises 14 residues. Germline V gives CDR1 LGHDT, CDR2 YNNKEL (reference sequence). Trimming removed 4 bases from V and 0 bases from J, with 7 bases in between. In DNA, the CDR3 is TGTGCCAGCAGCCTGCATAATAGCAATCAGCCCCAGCATTTT. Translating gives CASSLHNSNQPQHF.

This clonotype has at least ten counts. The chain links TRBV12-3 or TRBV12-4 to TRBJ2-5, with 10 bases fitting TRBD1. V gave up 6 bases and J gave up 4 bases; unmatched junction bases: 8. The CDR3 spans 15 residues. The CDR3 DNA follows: TGTGCCAGCAGCTATGGGACAGGGGAGGTAGAGACCCAGTACTTC. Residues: CASSYGTGEVETQYF.

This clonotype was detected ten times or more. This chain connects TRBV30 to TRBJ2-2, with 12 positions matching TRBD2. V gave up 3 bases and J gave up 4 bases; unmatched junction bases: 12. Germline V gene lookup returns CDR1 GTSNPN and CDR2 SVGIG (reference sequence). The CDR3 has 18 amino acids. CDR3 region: CAWSATTSGRVGTGELFF. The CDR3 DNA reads TGTGCCTGGAGCGCTACGACTAGCGGGAGAGTGGGCACCGGGGAGCTGTTTTTT.

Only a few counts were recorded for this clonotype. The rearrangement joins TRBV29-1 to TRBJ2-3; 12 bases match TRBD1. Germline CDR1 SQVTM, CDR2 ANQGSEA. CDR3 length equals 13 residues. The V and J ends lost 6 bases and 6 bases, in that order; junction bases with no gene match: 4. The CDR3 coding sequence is TGCAGCGTGGGACAGGGGGCTCGGGATACGCAGTATTTT. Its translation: CSVGQGARDTQYF.